These T cell receptor beta chains were read from a single sample in a study of cytomegalovirus exposure and HLA in healthy donors. Here immunoSEQ multiplex PCR was the method, and the copy in TCRdb shows in-frame clones only, minus some. The data contain 200,000 to 250,000 clones, about 80% of them singletons. Sequenced sample: PBMCs. The receptors derive from a woman in her thirties or forties in good health and CMV-seropositive. CDR3s include the opening cysteine and the closing phenylalanine or tryptophan. A D gene is named only where the DNA matches it firmly. Some rows mark clone size as missing; the rest say once, few, many or name a class of expanded clone.

abundance	v_gene	j_gene	d_gene	CDR3aa	CDR3nt
NA	TRBV2	TRBJ2-3	NA	CASSELAPDTQYF	TGTGCCAGCAGTGAACTAGCTCCAGATACGCAGTATTTT
few	TRBV11-3	TRBJ2-1	NA	CASTVTGTSYNEQFF	TGTGCCAGCACCGTAACAGGGACATCCTACAATGAGCAGTTCTTC
few	TRBV29-1	TRBJ1-2	NA	CSVGQANYGYTF	TGCAGCGTTGGACAGGCTAACTATGGCTACACCTTC
NA	TRBV11-2	TRBJ1-5	TRBD1	CASSLRGSGQGANQPQHF	TGTGCCAGCAGCTTAAGGGGTTCGGGACAGGGGGCTAATCAGCCCCAGCATTTT
NA	TRBV11-2	TRBJ2-2	NA	CASRKGLSNTGELFF	TGTGCCAGCAGAAAGGGACTTTCGAACACCGGGGAGCTGTTTTTT
NA	TRBV6-4	TRBJ1-1	TRBD1	CASSGGTFF	TGTGCCAGTTCAGGGGGGACCTTCTTT
NA	TRBV9	TRBJ2-4	TRBD2	CASSGGVGGGSSDIQYF	TGTGCCAGCAGCGGGGGGGTGGGAGGCGGGAGTTCTGACATTCAGTACTTC
NA	TRBV29-1	TRBJ2-7	TRBD2	CSVVAGGPHQPSYEQYF	TGCAGCGTCGTAGCGGGAGGGCCCCACCAACCAAGCTACGAGCAGTACTTC
NA	TRBV5-1	TRBJ2-3	NA	CASSLATVSTDTQYF	TGCGCCAGCAGCTTGGCGACAGTCAGCACAGATACGCAGTATTTT
NA	TRBV5-1	TRBJ2-7	TRBD1	CASSLLTGGAYEQYF	TGCGCCAGCAGCTTACTTACAGGGGGCGCCTACGAGCAGTACTTC
NA	TRBV2	TRBJ1-1	NA	CASMRGYEAFF	TGTGCCAGCATGCGAGGCTACGAAGCTTTCTTT
NA	TRBV9	TRBJ2-1	TRBD2	CASSERASGDAEQFF	TGTGCCAGCAGCGAGAGGGCTAGCGGGGATGCTGAGCAGTTCTTC
NA	TRBV25-1	TRBJ2-7	TRBD2	CASSESASGGYEQYF	TGTGCCAGCAGTGAATCGGCTAGCGGGGGCTACGAGCAGTACTTC
NA	TRBV7-2	TRBJ2-1	TRBD1	CASRSDRGYYNEQFF	TGTGCCAGCAGGTCGGACAGGGGTTACTACAATGAGCAGTTCTTC
NA	TRBV4-1	TRBJ1-6	NA	CASSQPGTTNSPLHF	TGCGCCAGCAGCCAGCCCGGGACAACCAATTCACCCCTCCACTTT
once	TRBV7-2	TRBJ1-4	NA	CASSPNGLINEKLFF	TGTGCCAGCAGCCCTAATGGACTAATCAATGAAAAACTGTTTTTT
NA	TRBV9	TRBJ1-3	NA	CASSVLGDSGNTIYF	TGTGCCAGCAGCGTCCTCGGGGACTCTGGAAACACCATATATTTT
NA	TRBV6-6	TRBJ2-3	NA	CASSTSRSTDTQYF	TGTGCCAGCTCTACTAGCAGAAGCACAGATACGCAGTATTTT
few	TRBV28	TRBJ1-3	NA	CASSLFRRTDSGNTIYF	TGTGCCAGCAGTTTATTCCGAAGGACAGACTCTGGAAACACCATATATTTT
NA	TRBV30	TRBJ1-2	TRBD1	CAWSETGAAYTF	TGTGCCTGGAGCGAGACAGGGGCTGCCTACACCTTC
NA	TRBV6-5	TRBJ2-3	NA	CASSYRGTDTQYF	TGTGCCAGCAGTTATCGGGGCACAGATACGCAGTATTTT
NA	TRBV2	TRBJ2-7	NA	CASSDGGVREQYF	TGTGCCAGCAGTGACGGCGGGGTGCGGGAGCAGTACTTC
NA	TRBV2	TRBJ2-2	TRBD2	CASSDRSGGTGELFF	TGTGCCAGCAGTGATCGCAGCGGGGGGACCGGGGAGCTGTTTTTT
NA	TRBV7-2	TRBJ2-5	TRBD2	CASSLMGSGSSSQYF	TGTGCCAGCAGCTTAATGGGTAGCGGGAGCTCTTCCCAGTACTTC
NA	TRBV7-2	TRBJ1-2	NA	CASSPTGGNYGYTF	TGTGCCAGCAGCCCCACGGGAGGGAACTATGGCTACACCTTC
NA	TRBV10-3	TRBJ1-3	NA	CAMFWTSGNTIYF	TGTGCCATGTTCTGGACTTCTGGAAACACCATATATTTT
NA	TRBV30	TRBJ1-2	NA	CAWGRGGYTF	TGTGCCTGGGGCCGGGGGGGCTACACCTTC
NA	TRBV19	TRBJ2-3	TRBD2	CASRTPTSADTQYF	TGTGCCAGTAGAACACCAACTAGCGCGGATACGCAGTATTTT
once	TRBV7-6	TRBJ2-5	TRBD1	CASSSGGQGQETQYF	TGTGCCAGCAGCTCCGGGGGACAGGGTCAAGAGACCCAGTACTTC
NA	TRBV6-4	TRBJ2-2	NA	CASSQGLNTGELFF	TGTGCCAGCAGCCAGGGTTTGAACACCGGGGAGCTGTTTTTT
NA	TRBV2	TRBJ1-2	NA	CASSENRDDYGYTF	TGTGCCAGCAGTGAGAACAGGGATGACTATGGCTACACCTTC
NA	TRBV18	TRBJ1-1	NA	CASSPGQGLTFF	TGTGCCAGCTCACCGGGGCAGGGATTAACTTTCTTT
few	TRBV7-6	TRBJ2-5	TRBD1	CASRRDSRIQETQYF	TGTGCCAGCAGAAGGGACAGCCGCATACAAGAGACCCAGTACTTC
few	TRBV19	TRBJ2-1	NA	CASSIYERYNEQFF	TGTGCCAGTAGTATATATGAACGGTACAATGAGCAGTTCTTC
few	TRBV19	TRBJ1-3	NA	CASSIISSGNTIYF	TGTGCCAGTAGTATAATCAGCTCTGGAAACACCATATATTTT
few	TRBV11-3	TRBJ1-1	NA	CASSHRVSNTEAFF	TGTGCCAGCAGCCACAGGGTGTCGAACACTGAAGCTTTCTTT
NA	TRBV11-3	TRBJ1-2	TRBD1	CASSPPVGQVYGYTF	TGTGCCAGCAGCCCTCCGGTGGGACAGGTCTATGGCTACACCTTC
NA	TRBV2	TRBJ1-1	TRBD1	CASSPTGQGWTEAFF	TGTGCCAGCAGTCCAACGGGACAGGGGTGGACTGAAGCTTTCTTT
NA	TRBV7-9	TRBJ1-2	TRBD1	CASSLVRTGDRGYTF	TGTGCCAGCAGCTTAGTTAGGACAGGGGACCGAGGCTACACCTTC
NA	TRBV5-6	TRBJ2-1	NA	CASSLSNEQFF	TGTGCCAGCAGCTTGTCGAATGAGCAGTTCTTC
NA	TRBV5-1	TRBJ2-7	TRBD2	CASGGSGGSYEQYF	TGCGCCAGCGGGGGGAGCGGGGGCTCCTACGAGCAGTACTTC
few	TRBV2	TRBJ2-7	NA	CASSEGAPYEQYF	TGTGCCAGCAGTGAGGGAGCGCCCTACGAGCAGTACTTC
NA	TRBV6-6	TRBJ2-1	NA	CASASWYNEQFF	TGTGCCAGCGCTAGTTGGTACAATGAGCAGTTCTTC